This entry lists 17 T cell receptor beta chains sequenced from one sample in a study of blood T cell repertoires in COVID-19. Data came from immunoSEQ multiplex PCR; TCRdb stores just in-frame clones and leaves some out. The top ten clones hold 0.83% of a sample with approximately 73,000 clones, 70% to 85% of them seen once. The sequenced material came from peripheral blood. The receptors stem from a woman in her 70s with acute or convalescent COVID-19.

The V and J genes are TRBV29-1 and TRBJ1-6; 7 bases are shared with TRBD1. J lost 10 bases, V lost 4 bases, and 7 bases had no gene match. CDR3 length: 13 amino acids. Germline lookup yields CDR1 SQVTM and CDR2 ANQGSEA. The CDR3 DNA reads as TGCAGCGTTGGGGCAGGGGGGAACTCACCCCTCCACTTT. This gives the protein CSVGAGGNSPLHF.

The chain has TRBV3-1 (or the pseudogene TRBV3-2) and TRBJ1-6; 7 nucleotides agree with TRBD1. Germline lookup yields CDR1 LGHDT and CDR2 YNNKEL (reference sequence). The V segment lost 0 bases and the J segment 10 bases; nucleotides outside the gene matches: 12. The CDR3 totals 17 residues. The DNA for the CDR3 is TGTGCCAGCAGCCAAGATGGGGCAGTCAGGACAGGATCACCCCTCCACTTT. This encodes CASSQDGAVRTGSPLHF.

The V call is TRBV5-1, the J call TRBJ2-5, with 7 bases that match TRBD2. The length of the CDR3 is 16 residues. Germline-derived CDR1 and CDR2 are SGHRS and YFSETQ. Unmatched junction bases numbered 8, after V lost 2 bases and J lost 1 base. The CDR3 is CASSFSSGGSQETQYF. CDR3 DNA sequence: TGCGCCAGCAGCTTCAGTTCGGGGGGATCCCAAGAGACCCAGTACTTC.

J is TRBJ2-1 and V is TRBV2; 9 positions match TRBD1. CDR1 SNHLY and CDR2 FYNNEI come from the germline V gene. The CDR3 spans 15 residues. Germline trimming cut 6 bases from V and 1 base from J; bases unmatched to any gene: 4. The CDR3 DNA sequence: TGTGCCAGCAGGTCCGGGACAGGGTCCTACAATGAGCAGTTCTTC. It yields the protein CASRSGTGSYNEQFF.

This clone has a handful of counts. The rearrangement joins TRBV3-1 (or the pseudogene TRBV3-2) to TRBJ2-3; no clear D gene. V shed 5 bases and J shed 0 bases, with 12 bases lying between them. This CDR3 has 15 amino acids. Per the germline V gene, CDR1 is LGHDT and CDR2 is YNNKEL (reference sequence). The CDR3 DNA is TGTGCCAGCAGCTCACAGAGTACTAGCACAGATACGCAGTATTTT. It is translated as CASSSQSTSTDTQYF.

The chain combines TRBV11-2 with TRBJ2-2; 9 nucleotides match TRBD1. The V and J ends lost 2 bases and 5 bases, in that order; junction bases with no gene match: 6. CDR3 size: 16 residues. The germline CDR1 and CDR2 sequences are SGHAT and FQNNGV. CDR3 region: CASSLRDRDWTGELFF. The CDR3, as DNA: TGTGCCAGCAGCTTAAGGGACAGGGATTGGACCGGGGAGCTGTTTTTT.

The chain links TRBV19 to TRBJ1-1; D is uncertain. The CDR3 extends over 16 amino acids. Deletions cut 2 bases from V and 6 bases from J, with 19 bases between. Germline V gives CDR1 LNHDA, CDR2 SQIVND (reference sequence). The CDR3 reads CASSIPGRTLVAEAFF. Here the CDR3 DNA reads TGTGCCAGTAGTATACCCGGGAGGACGTTAGTCGCTGAAGCTTTCTTT.

V is TRBV5-1 and J is TRBJ2-1, with TRBD1 matching 9 bases. With 3 bases clipped from V and 6 bases from J, the junction kept 4 bases outside the gene matches. The CDR3 sequence is 14 residues long. Germline V gives CDR1 SGHRS, CDR2 YFSETQ. CDR3 sequence: CASSWGQGSNEQFF. The CDR3, as DNA: TGCGCCAGCAGCTGGGGACAGGGTTCCAATGAGCAGTTCTTC.

This chain connects TRBV10-3 to TRBJ1-4, with 12 bases lining up with TRBD1. V gave up 6 bases and J gave up 6 bases; unmatched junction bases: 2. CDR3 length: 14 amino acids. Germline CDR1 reads ENHRY; CDR2 reads SYGVKD. The CDR3 DNA is TGTGCCATCAGGGGGACAGGGGGCGATGAAAAACTGTTTTTT. This sequence encodes CAIRGTGGDEKLFF.

CDR3 DNA sequence: TGCAGCGTCGGGACAGGTCTTCGTAGTTTATACGAGCAGTACTTC. Protein sequence: CSVGTGLRSLYEQYF. This chain links TRBV29-1 with TRBJ2-7; TRBD1 matches 8 bases. The CDR3 extends over 15 amino acids. V dropped 6 bases and J dropped 4; count of bases not matched to a gene: 14. CDR1 and CDR2 (germline): SQVTM, ANQGSEA.

This clone was detected only once. The V call is TRBV30, the J call TRBJ1-2, with D uncertain. CDR1 GTSNPN and CDR2 SVGIG come from the germline V gene (reference sequence). The CDR3 totals 12 residues. Trimming stripped 2 bases from V and 1 base from J, with 5 bases between. The CDR3: CAWSIINYGYTF. The CDR3 coding sequence is TGTGCCTGGAGTATAATTAACTATGGCTACACCTTC. Full variable domain (outside the CDR3, taken from reference TRBV30 and TRBJ1-2): SQTIHQWPATLVQPVGSPLSLECTVEGTSNPNLYWYRQAAGRGLQLLFYSVGIGQISSEVPQNLSASRPQDRQFILSSKKLLLSDSGFYLCAWSIINYGYTFGSGTRLTVV.

The V call is TRBV6-5, the J call TRBJ2-5, with 9 bases fitting TRBD2. Unmatched junction bases numbered 7, after V lost 6 bases and J lost 2 bases. CDR3 length equals 15 residues. CDR1 MNHEY and CDR2 SVGAGI come from the germline V gene. CDR3 sequence: CASSGSGGDQETQYF. As DNA, the CDR3 is TGTGCCAGCAGCGGTAGCGGGGGTGATCAAGAGACCCAGTACTTC.

This chain uses TRBV5-1 with TRBJ2-6; 9 bases agree with TRBD1. The V gene end was trimmed by 1 base and the J gene end by 1 base; junction bases not matched to a gene: 6. Germline CDR1 SGHRS, CDR2 YFSETQ. CDR3 length equals 18 residues. CDR3 sequence: CASSLTTGGKSGANVLTF. The CDR3 coding sequence is TGCGCCAGCAGCTTGACGACAGGGGGGAAGTCTGGGGCCAACGTCCTGACTTTC.

The chain combines TRBV27 with TRBJ2-7; no clear D. With 7 bases removed from V and 3 bases from J, the gap between germline ends came to 13 bases. Germline CDR1 reads MNHEY; CDR2 reads SMNVEV (reference sequence). This CDR3 has 13 residues. The chain's CDR3 is CASTHNPGYEQYF. The CDR3, as DNA: TGTGCCAGCACCCATAATCCGGGCTACGAGCAGTACTTC.

The V and J genes are TRBV7-9 and TRBJ2-1; 12 bases align to TRBD2. The germline gives CDR1 SEHNR, CDR2 FQNEAQ (reference sequence). This CDR3 comprises 18 residues. V was clipped by 4 bases and J by 7 bases; unmatched bases: 14. DNA of the CDR3: TGTGCCAGCAGCTCCAAACGTCTAGCGGGAGGGCCTCATAATGAGCAGTTCTTC. Protein product: CASSSKRLAGGPHNEQFF.

The CDR3 nucleotides read TGTGCCAGCAGTACGGGACTGGCAAGCACAGATACGCAGTATTTT. It yields the protein CASSTGLASTDTQYF. The rearrangement links TRBV6-5 to TRBJ2-3; D possibly corresponds to TRBD2 (6 bases). The CDR3 loop spans 15 amino acids. V was shortened by 5 bases and J by 0 bases, with 12 bases between the two germline ends. The germline gives CDR1 MNHEY, CDR2 SVGAGI.

This rearrangement joins TRBV25-1 to TRBJ1-1; D perhaps matches TRBD1 (5 bases). Germline V gene lookup returns CDR1 MGHDK and CDR2 SYGVNS. CDR3 length: 13 residues. With 3 bases removed from V and 7 bases from J, the gap between germline ends came to 12 bases. Written as DNA, the CDR3 is TGTGCCAGCAGTGATCCCCCAAGGGGTGAAGCTTTCTTT. This encodes CASSDPPRGEAFF.